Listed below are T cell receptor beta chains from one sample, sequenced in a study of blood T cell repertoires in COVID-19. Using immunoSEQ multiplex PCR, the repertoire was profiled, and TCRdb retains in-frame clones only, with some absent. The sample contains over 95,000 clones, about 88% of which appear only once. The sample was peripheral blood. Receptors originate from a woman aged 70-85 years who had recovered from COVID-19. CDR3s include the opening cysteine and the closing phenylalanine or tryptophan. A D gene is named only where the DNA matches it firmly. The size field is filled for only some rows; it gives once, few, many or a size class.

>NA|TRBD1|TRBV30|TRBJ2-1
TGTGCCTGGAGTGGACAGGGGTACAATGAGCAGTTCTTC
CAWSGQGYNEQFF
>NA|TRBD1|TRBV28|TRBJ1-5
TGTGCCAGCAGTTTATTAGACAGGGTGGGCTTTCAGCCCCAGCATTTT
CASSLLDRVGFQPQHF
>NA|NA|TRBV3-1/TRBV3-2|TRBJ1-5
TGTGCCAGCAGCCAAGCCCCGTCTTGGCAGGCCAGGGGCAATCAGCCCCAGCATTTT
CASSQAPSWQARGNQPQHF
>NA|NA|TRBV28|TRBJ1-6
TGTGCCAGCAGTTTATGGACCGGGGGTAATTCACCCCTCCACTTT
CASSLWTGGNSPLHF
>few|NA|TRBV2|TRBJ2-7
TGTGCCAGCAGGGGGACAACCTCCTACGAGCAGTACTTC
CASRGTTSYEQYF
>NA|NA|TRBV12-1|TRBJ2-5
TGTGCCAGCAGCCTAGAGTTTGAGACCCAGTACTTC
CASSLEFETQYF
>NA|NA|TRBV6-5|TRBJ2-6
TGTGCCAGCTACTCGGGGGCTGGGGCCAACGTCCTGACTTTC
CASYSGAGANVLTF
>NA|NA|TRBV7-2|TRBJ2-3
TGTGCCAGCAGCCAGGGGAGCACAGATACGCAGTATTTT
CASSQGSTDTQYF
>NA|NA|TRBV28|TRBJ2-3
TGTGCCAGCAGCTCCTTCGGGGATTACAAGCGTTACGATACGCAGTATTTT
CASSSFGDYKRYDTQYF
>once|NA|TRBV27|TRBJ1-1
TGTGCCAGCAAACCAATCGGGACTGGGAACACTGAAGCTTTCTTT
CASKPIGTGNTEAFF
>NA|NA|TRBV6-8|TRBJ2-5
TGTGCCAGCCTCGGTCTCCCGAATCAAGAGACCCAGTACTTC
CASLGLPNQETQYF
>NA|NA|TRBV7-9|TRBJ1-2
TGTGCCAGCAGCTTAGAGACAGGCGCGCTTTATGGCTACACCTTC
CASSLETGALYGYTF
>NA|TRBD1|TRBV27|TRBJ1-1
TGTGCCAGCAGTAGGGGGCTGGGGGCCACTGAAGCTTTCTTT
CASSRGLGATEAFF
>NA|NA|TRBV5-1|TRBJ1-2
TGCGCCAGCAGCTCCGGAACAGGCCGCTATGGCTACACCTTC
CASSSGTGRYGYTF
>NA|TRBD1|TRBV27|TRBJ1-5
TGTGCCAGCAGTTCTCGGGACAGGTTGTATCAGCCCCAGCATTTT
CASSSRDRLYQPQHF
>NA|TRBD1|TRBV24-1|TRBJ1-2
TGTGCCACCAGTGACCCAGGGGGTTCTAACTATGGCTACACCTTC
CATSDPGGSNYGYTF